Each of the 10 T cell receptor beta chains below was sequenced from the same sample in a study of cytomegalovirus exposure and HLA in healthy donors. 60 Vbeta and 13 Jbeta primers were used in PCR. TCRdb keeps only in-frame clones here, not all; method: immunoSEQ multiplex PCR. The sample totals approximately 50,000 clones. The sequenced material came from PBMCs. The receptors were sampled from a male donor in good health and CMV-seronegative.

The genes are TRBV5-1 and TRBJ1-1; TRBD1 matches at 9 bases. Germline assignment: CDR1 SGHRS and CDR2 YFSETQ. This CDR3 comprises 15 residues. J gave up 6 bases and V 4 bases, and 10 bases lay outside the gene matches. The CDR3, as DNA: TGCGCCAGCAGCAGTCCCGGGACAGGGAGGGCTGAAGCTTTCTTT. Translated: CASSSPGTGRAEAFF. The full variable domain, completed using reference TRBV5-1 and TRBJ1-1, is KAGVTQTPRYLIKTRGQQVTLSCSPISGHRSVSWYQQTPGQGLQFLFEYFSETQRNKGNFPGRFSGRQFSNSRSEMNVSTLELGDSALYLCASSSPGTGRAEAFFGQGTRLTVV.

The chain uses TRBV7-9 and TRBJ2-5; D possibly corresponds to TRBD1 (6 bases). V dropped 1 base and J dropped 0 bases, with 15 bases sitting between them. The CDR3 totals 17 residues. Germline CDR1 SEHNR, CDR2 FQNEAQ (reference sequence). CDR3 sequence reads: CASSLELGAVYQETQYF. In nucleotides, the CDR3 is TGTGCCAGCAGCTTAGAGCTGGGGGCCGTGTACCAAGAGACCCAGTACTTC.

The CDR3 DNA sequence: TGTGCCAGCAGCTTACGGACAGCGCAAGAGACCCAGTACTTC. Protein sequence: CASSLRTAQETQYF. The chain is built from TRBV11-2 and TRBJ2-5, with a possible D match to TRBD1 (6 bases). Germline V gives CDR1 SGHAT, CDR2 FQNNGV. CDR3 length: 14 residues. Trimming took off 2 bases at V and 2 bases at J, with 9 bases between the two ends.

The chain recombines TRBV9 with TRBJ1-2; 9 bases are a match to TRBD1. The length of the CDR3 is 17 residues. Trimming took 0 bases from V and 4 from J; bases not matched to a gene: 10. Germline CDR1 is SGDLS and CDR2 is YYNGEE. The CDR3 is CASSVAALGQGGYGYTF. The CDR3 coding sequence is TGTGCCAGCAGCGTAGCGGCCTTGGGACAGGGTGGCTATGGCTACACCTTC.

The chain employs TRBV13 and TRBJ1-1; TRBD1 is a possible D gene (6 bases). Germline CDR1 reads PRHDT; CDR2 reads FYEKMQ (reference sequence). The CDR3 length is 15 residues. Trimming stripped 5 bases from V and 0 bases from J, with 13 bases between. CDR3 sequence (DNA): TGTGCCAGCAGCCTCAAACAGGGTTTGAACACTGAAGCTTTCTTT. It specifies CASSLKQGLNTEAFF.

V gene TRBV4-2 combines with J gene TRBJ1-1; no reliable D call. Germline V lookup: CDR1 LGHNA, CDR2 YNFKEQ. Trimming left V 0 bases short and J 8 bases short, with 13 bases between. This CDR3 has 14 amino acids. The CDR3 region has the DNA TGTGCCAGCAGCCAAGAGTGGGGAGCGGGAGAAGCTTTCTTT. Its protein is CASSQEWGAGEAFF.

The rearrangement joins TRBV4-1 to TRBJ1-4, with a possible D match to TRBD1 (5 bases). Germline CDR1 and CDR2: MGHRA and YSYEKL. The CDR3 is 15 residues long. Trimming left V 4 bases short and J 8 bases short, with 17 bases between. CDR3 coding DNA: TGCGCCAGCAGCCCCCCCGACAGTTCTGGGGAAAAACTGTTTTTT. Its translation is CASSPPDSSGEKLFF.

The rearrangement uses TRBV29-1 and TRBJ2-7, with TRBD1 matching 11 bases. The CDR3 runs 14 residues. V shed 6 bases and J 3 bases; nucleotides not matched to a gene: 7. Germline CDR1 and CDR2: SQVTM and ANQGSEA. The CDR3 spells CSVAKDRGLYEQYF. The CDR3 coding sequence is TGCAGCGTGGCTAAGGACAGGGGGCTCTACGAGCAGTACTTC.

The chain joins TRBV30 to TRBJ2-1, with TRBD1 matching 8 bases. J was trimmed by 4 bases and V by 3 bases; bases with no gene match: 8. Per the germline V gene, CDR1 is GTSNPN and CDR2 is SVGIG (reference sequence). CDR3 length: 15 amino acids. The CDR3 loop is CAWSVWDRPYNEQFF. CDR3 bases: TGTGCCTGGAGCGTGTGGGACAGGCCTTACAATGAGCAGTTCTTC.

Comments on this clone: The same CDR3 also results from other DNA sequences found in this sample. The genes are TRBV6-5 and TRBJ2-1, with a possible D match to TRBD1 (5 bases). V was trimmed by 3 bases and J by 6 bases, leaving 6 bases between them. The CDR3 extends over 12 amino acids. The germline V gene has CDR1 MNHEY and CDR2 SVGAGI. In nucleotides, the CDR3 is TGTGCCAGCAGTTATAGGGGCAATGAGCAGTTCTTC. It specifies CASSYRGNEQFF.